Listed below are T cell receptor beta chains from one sample, sequenced in a study of vaccination and CD4 T cells after COVID-19. Using its own MiXCR run on the PCR reads, TCRdb lists one record per CDR3 protein. The sample lists about 17,000 distinct CDR3 sequences; 45% to 65% were seen once. These TCRs are of unknown antigen specificity. Sequencing input: CD4+ T cells from blood, cultured in vitro. These receptors were taken from a human donor who had recovered from COVID-19. Each CDR3 is given without its conserved first and last residue. Each record gives: CDR3 length, J gene, D gene, V gene, CDR3 protein. The D gene is left open where the match is weak.

cdr3_length: 11
j_call: TRBJ2-7
d_call: NA
v_call: TRBV23-1
cdr3_aa: ATTAGAGYEQY

cdr3_length: 11
j_call: TRBJ2-5
d_call: NA
v_call: TRBV7-9
cdr3_aa: ASSYGPGETQY

cdr3_length: 11
j_call: TRBJ1-6
d_call: NA
v_call: TRBV7-2
cdr3_aa: ASSLDGHSPLH

cdr3_length: 12
j_call: TRBJ1-2
d_call: NA
v_call: TRBV20-1
cdr3_aa: SALTGLKGESYT

cdr3_length: 11
j_call: TRBJ1-2
d_call: NA
v_call: TRBV15
cdr3_aa: ATSRAGVHGYT

cdr3_length: 13
j_call: TRBJ1-6
d_call: NA
v_call: TRBV19
cdr3_aa: ASRMSTGPNSPLH

cdr3_length: 15
j_call: TRBJ2-1
d_call: TRBD2
v_call: TRBV24-1
cdr3_aa: ATSHVAGGPGYNEQF

cdr3_length: 11
j_call: TRBJ2-7
d_call: NA
v_call: TRBV6-2/TRBV6-3
cdr3_aa: ASSLRDNYEQY

cdr3_length: 9
j_call: TRBJ1-5
d_call: NA
v_call: TRBV12-5
cdr3_aa: ASGHSGLQH

cdr3_length: 12
j_call: TRBJ1-2
d_call: TRBD1
v_call: TRBV6-5
cdr3_aa: ATVPGGADYGYT

cdr3_length: 11
j_call: TRBJ2-5
d_call: NA
v_call: TRBV19
cdr3_aa: ASSSQRQETQY

cdr3_length: 10
j_call: TRBJ2-3
d_call: NA
v_call: TRBV20-1
cdr3_aa: SASPGFSTQY

cdr3_length: 12
j_call: TRBJ1-5
d_call: NA
v_call: TRBV19
cdr3_aa: ASSIDHTERPQH

cdr3_length: 13
j_call: TRBJ1-5
d_call: NA
v_call: TRBV12-3/TRBV12-4
cdr3_aa: ASSLQRRPNQPQH

cdr3_length: 13
j_call: TRBJ2-3
d_call: NA
v_call: TRBV21-1
cdr3_aa: ARERGGLLADTQY

cdr3_length: 13
j_call: TRBJ1-5
d_call: NA
v_call: TRBV15
cdr3_aa: ATCKSRDGNQPQH

cdr3_length: 13
j_call: TRBJ1-3
d_call: NA
v_call: TRBV7-8
cdr3_aa: ASSLGLTAAFTIY

cdr3_length: 11
j_call: TRBJ1-3
d_call: TRBD1
v_call: TRBV20-1
cdr3_aa: SATGQGWNTIY

cdr3_length: 13
j_call: TRBJ2-7
d_call: TRBD1
v_call: TRBV7-2
cdr3_aa: ASGLVRDRDYEQY